The T cell receptor beta chain under discussion was sequenced for a study of T cell responses to AZD1222 COVID-19 vaccine. Whole-study results and caveats: Receipt of two AZD1222 doses was followed by a rise in Spike-specific TCR breadth and depth.

As to this clone: Its antigen remains unidentified.

Trimming shortened V by 9 bases and J by 3 bases, and 12 bases separated the two germline ends. CDR3 size: 12 residues. Germline V gene data show CDR1 as SEHNR and CDR2 as FQNEAQ (reference sequence). Profiling relied on immunoSEQ multiplex PCR, and the TCRdb table lists in-frame clones only, not all of them. The table records 100,000 to 150,000 clones, about nine tenths of them present only once. The clonotype comes from an adult in good health. The chain is built from TRBV7-9 and TRBJ2-7; D remains unclear. This specimen consisted of peripheral blood, obtained on day 0 of AZD1222 vaccination. The CDR3 nucleotides are TGTGCCAGTCTGGGCGGAAACTACGAGCAGTACTTC. Amino acid sequence: CASLGGNYEQYF.